One and the same sample provided the 17 T cell receptor beta chains below, sequenced in a study of T cell responses to AZD1222 COVID-19 vaccine. TCRdb's copy holds only in-frame clones and misses some; the assay was immunoSEQ multiplex PCR. Found here are some 100,000 clones, 70% to 90% of them singletons; the top ten hold around 4%. This sample comprised peripheral blood, obtained 28 days after the second AZD1222 dose. The source is an adult who received the AZD1222 COVID-19 vaccine.

J is TRBJ2-5 and V is TRBV7-2; D is tentatively TRBD1 or TRBD2 (5 bases each). Germline values: CDR1 SGHTA, CDR2 FQGNSA. The V and J ends lost 4 bases and 1 base respectively, with 16 bases between them. The CDR3 loop spans 16 amino acids. CDR3 coding DNA: TGTGCCAGCAGCTCCGGCGGTTTGGGGACCCAAGAGACCCAGTACTTC. This codes for CASSSGGLGTQETQYF.

This clone has at least ten counts. The rearrangement links TRBV5-1 to TRBJ2-7; the match to TRBD1 covers 9 bases. The ends lost 4 bases at V and 2 bases at J; junction bases unmatched: 10. The length of the CDR3 is 16 residues. From germline, CDR1 is SGHRS and CDR2 YFSETQ. The CDR3, as DNA: TGCGCCAGCAGCATTAACAGGGGGCGGAGGGCCTACGAGCAGTACTTC. Amino acid sequence: CASSINRGRRAYEQYF.

The chain joins TRBV20-1 to TRBJ1-2; D possibly corresponds to TRBD1 (5 bases). Trimming pared 3 bases from V and 5 bases from J, leaving 16 bases between. Germline V gene lookup returns CDR1 DFQATT and CDR2 SNEGSKA (reference sequence). The CDR3 totals 14 residues. CDR3 sequence (DNA): TGCAGTGCTAGTTTCGGGGGAGCCGAATATGGCTACACCTTC. Amino acid sequence: CSASFGGAEYGYTF.

The J gene is TRBJ2-7, the V gene TRBV5-1; no clear D. The CDR3 extends over 12 amino acids. V was pared by 4 bases and J by 3 bases, with 8 bases between. Germline V CDR1 and CDR2: SGHRS, YFSETQ. DNA for the CDR3: TGCGCCAGCAGCATTGACATCTACGAGCAGTACTTC. It specifies CASSIDIYEQYF.

This clone was found once. The chain is built from TRBV5-4 and TRBJ1-2, with a weak D call TRBD1 (5 bases). There are 14 residues in the CDR3. Deletions cut 2 bases from V and 4 bases from J, with 12 bases between. CDR1 SGHNT and CDR2 YYREEE come from the germline V gene (reference sequence). CDR3 sequence (DNA): TGTGCCAGCAGCTTTCTGGCAGGGAGCTATGGCTACACCTTC. Protein product: CASSFLAGSYGYTF.

The chain links TRBV5-1 to TRBJ2-1, with D possibly being TRBD1 or TRBD2 (5 bases each). Trimming stripped 4 bases from V and 7 bases from J, with 12 bases between. The CDR3 length is 13 residues. The germline V gene has CDR1 SGHRS and CDR2 YFSETQ. This chain's CDR3 is CASSRDGNNEQFF. The CDR3 coding sequence is TGCGCCAGCAGCCGGGACGGTAATAATGAGCAGTTCTTC.

In its sample, this clone was seen once. The J gene is TRBJ2-7, the V gene TRBV20-1; D may be TRBD2 (5 bases). Trimming took off 3 bases at V and 0 bases at J, with 9 bases between the two ends. Germline V CDR1 and CDR2: DFQATT, SNEGSKA (reference sequence). The CDR3 covers 13 residues. The CDR3 spells CSASSSLSYEQYF. The DNA for the CDR3 is TGCAGTGCTAGTTCTAGCCTCTCCTACGAGCAGTACTTC.

The chain couples TRBV27 to TRBJ2-1; TRBD2 agrees at 13 bases. J was trimmed by 15 bases and V by 6 bases; bases with no gene match: 11. From germline, CDR1 is MNHEY and CDR2 SMNVEV (reference sequence). CDR3 length: 14 residues. The CDR3 spells CASSDPGLAGDRFF. CDR3 nucleotide sequence: TGTGCCAGCAGCGACCCCGGACTAGCGGGAGATCGGTTCTTC.

The chain couples TRBV2 to TRBJ2-7, with 7 bases that match TRBD2. CDR3 size: 16 residues. Germline trimming cut 4 bases from V and 0 bases from J; bases unmatched to any gene: 9. Germline V gene sequence: CDR1 SNHLY, CDR2 FYNNEI. Here the CDR3 reads CASSGFLADYSYEQYF. In DNA form, the CDR3 reads TGTGCCAGCAGTGGCTTTCTAGCGGATTACTCCTACGAGCAGTACTTC.

V is TRBV6-5 and J is TRBJ1-1, with TRBD1 matching over 11 bases. J lost 2 bases, V lost 8 bases, and 1 base had no gene match. CDR3 size: 13 residues. CDR1 is MNHEY, CDR2 SVGAGI, per germline. CDR3 in DNA: TGTGCCAGCGGACAGGGGGCAAACACTGAAGCTTTCTTT. It translates to CASGQGANTEAFF.

The chain joins TRBV24-1 to TRBJ1-2, with D maybe TRBD1 (5 bases). The CDR3 totals 13 residues. V lost 9 bases and J lost 5, with 15 bases in between. From germline, CDR1 is KGHDR and CDR2 SFDVKD. For the CDR3, the DNA is TGTGCCACCTTTGACGCCCAGGGATATGGCTACACCTTC. Amino acid sequence: CATFDAQGYGYTF.

The chain couples TRBV5-1 to TRBJ1-1; possibly TRBD1 for D (5 bases). In germline, CDR1 is SGHRS, CDR2 YFSETQ. Trimming took off 4 bases at V and 1 base at J, with 11 bases between the two ends. The CDR3 has 14 amino acids. CDR3 sequence (DNA): TGCGCCAGCAGCCCCAGGGCAGGGAACACTGAAGCTTTCTTT. Its translation is CASSPRAGNTEAFF.

This clone appeared once. The chain recombines TRBV4-2 with TRBJ2-2; D not resolved. V dropped 0 bases and J dropped 5 bases, with 4 bases sitting between them. This CDR3 has 13 residues. The germline V gene has CDR1 LGHNA and CDR2 YNFKEQ. Written as DNA, the CDR3 is TGTGCCAGCAGCCAAGACGTAACCGGGGAGCTGTTTTTT. Translated, it gives CASSQDVTGELFF.

The chain is built from TRBV12-3 or TRBV12-4 and TRBJ1-1; D unresolved. With 5 bases removed from V and 1 base from J, the gap between germline ends came to 8 bases. This CDR3 spans 13 amino acids. In DNA form, the CDR3 reads TGTGCCAGCAGTAGACAAGAGAACACTGAAGCTTTCTTT. Residues: CASSRQENTEAFF.

The chain carries TRBV12-5 and TRBJ1-2; D is undetermined. This CDR3 has 13 amino acids. V dropped 1 base and J dropped 8 bases, with 11 bases sitting between them. Germline values: CDR1 LGHNT, CDR2 FRNRAP. Here the CDR3 reads CASGLDPGGGYTF. The DNA for the CDR3 is TGTGCTAGTGGTTTGGACCCGGGAGGGGGCTACACCTTC. The variable domain in full, with the rest retrieved from reference TRBV12-5 and TRBJ1-2, is DARVTQTPRHKVTEMGQEVTMRCQPILGHNTVFWYRQTMMQGLELLAYFRNRAPLDDSGMPKDRFSAEMPDATLATLKIQPSEPRDSAVYFCASGLDPGGGYTFGSGTRLTVV.

The chain joins TRBV7-3 to TRBJ2-2; 9 bases line up with TRBD2. V shed 8 bases, J shed 2 bases, and the junction held 9 bases outside the gene matches. Germline V CDR1 and CDR2: SGHTA, FQGTGA. The CDR3 has 16 amino acids. CDR3 amino acids: CASSPLAGLNTGELFF. The CDR3 DNA follows: TGTGCCAGCTCCCCGCTAGCGGGGCTTAACACCGGGGAGCTGTTTTTT.

The J gene is TRBJ2-2, the V gene TRBV7-8; a weak D match, TRBD2 (5 bases). The V end lost 5 bases, the J end lost 4 bases, and 14 bases lay between the germline ends. The CDR3 has 15 residues. CDR1 and CDR2 (germline): SGHVS, FQNEAQ. The chain's CDR3 is CASSPTRWGTGELFF. CDR3 nucleotides: TGTGCCAGCAGCCCAACTAGGTGGGGCACCGGGGAGCTGTTTTTT.